This T cell receptor (beta chain) was identified in a study of response to subunit inactivated influenza vaccine. The study, taken as a whole, reports: It was the authors' suggestion that each seasonal influenza vaccination recruits few new T cells.

Concerning this clonotype: What it binds is not known.

Each CDR3 protein is one row after TCRdb ran MiXCR on the RT-PCR reads. Here the sample spans about 480,000 distinct CDR3 sequences, roughly 9.8% being singletons. The receptor's source is a man in his fifties who received an inactivated influenza vaccine. The sequencing used PBMCs from blood, collected 40 to 50 days after vaccination.

The chain's CDR3 is CASSIAQTNEQYF. For the CDR3, the DNA is TGTGCCAGCAGTATCGCCCAAACTAACGAGCAGTACTTC. This sequence joins TRBV6-1 and TRBJ2-7; D is unclear. The CDR3 totals 13 residues. Trimming took off 5 bases at V and 5 bases at J, with 13 bases between the two ends. Germline CDR1 MNHNS, CDR2 SASEGT.